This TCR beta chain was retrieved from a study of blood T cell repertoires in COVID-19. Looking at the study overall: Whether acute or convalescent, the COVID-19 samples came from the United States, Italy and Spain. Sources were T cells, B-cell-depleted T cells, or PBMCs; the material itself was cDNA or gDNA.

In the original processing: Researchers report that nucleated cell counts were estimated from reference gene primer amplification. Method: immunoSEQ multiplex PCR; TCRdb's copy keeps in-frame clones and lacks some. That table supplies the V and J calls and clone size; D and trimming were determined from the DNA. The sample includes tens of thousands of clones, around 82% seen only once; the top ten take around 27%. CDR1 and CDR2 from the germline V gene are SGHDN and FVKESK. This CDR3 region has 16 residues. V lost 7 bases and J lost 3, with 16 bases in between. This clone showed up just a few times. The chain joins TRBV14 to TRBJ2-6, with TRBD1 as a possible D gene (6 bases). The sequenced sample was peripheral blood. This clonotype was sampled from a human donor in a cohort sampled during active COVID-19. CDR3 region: CASNPLGALGANVLTF. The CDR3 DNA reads TGTGCCAGCAATCCGTTGGGGGCGCTTGGGGCCAACGTCCTGACTTTC.